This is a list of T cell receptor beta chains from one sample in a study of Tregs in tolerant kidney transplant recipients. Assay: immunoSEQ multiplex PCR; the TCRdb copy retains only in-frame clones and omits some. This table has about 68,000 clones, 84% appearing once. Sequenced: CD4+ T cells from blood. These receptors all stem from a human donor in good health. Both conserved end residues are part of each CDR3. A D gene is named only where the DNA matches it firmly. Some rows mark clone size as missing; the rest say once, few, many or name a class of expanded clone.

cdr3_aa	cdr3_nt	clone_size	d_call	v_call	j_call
CASSFGQGYEQYF	TGTGCCAGCAGTTTTGGACAGGGCTACGAGCAGTACTTC	once	TRBD1	TRBV27	TRBJ2-7
CASSLRPRATEAFF	TGCGCCAGCAGCTTGCGCCCCAGGGCCACTGAAGCTTTCTTT	.	.	TRBV5-1	TRBJ1-1
CASSSGTVNSPLHF	TGTGCCAGCAGCTCCGGGACAGTAAATTCACCCCTCCACTTT	once	TRBD1	TRBV7-2	TRBJ1-6
CASSLIALGELFF	TGTGCCAGCAGCTTGATAGCGTTGGGGGAGCTGTTTTTT	.	.	TRBV11-3	TRBJ2-2
CAGHRERNTEAFF	TGTGCCGGCCACAGGGAGAGGAACACTGAAGCTTTCTTT	.	.	TRBV2	TRBJ1-1
CASSVQGSDIRAGNTIYF	TGTGCCAGCAGCGTACAGGGATCTGACATTAGGGCTGGAAACACCATATATTTT	.	.	TRBV9	TRBJ1-3
CASSSRRGEGQETQYF	TGCGCCAGCAGCTCCCGGCGGGGGGAGGGTCAAGAGACCCAGTACTTC	.	TRBD2	TRBV5-1	TRBJ2-5
CASSRVGTQGIYGYTF	TGCGCCAGCAGCCGGGTAGGGACACAGGGGATCTATGGCTACACCTTC	.	TRBD1	TRBV4-3	TRBJ1-2
CASEGALGGGYTF	TGTGCCAGTGAGGGAGCCCTAGGAGGTGGCTACACCTTC	.	.	TRBV19	TRBJ1-2
CASSFRVAGGPDEQFF	TGTGCCAGCAGCTTTCGAGTAGCGGGAGGTCCGGATGAGCAGTTCTTC	.	TRBD2	TRBV7-8	TRBJ2-1
CASSQESWGGGNTIYF	TGTGCCAGCAGCCAAGAAAGTTGGGGTGGAGGAAACACCATATATTTT	once	.	TRBV4-2	TRBJ1-3
CASSPGLAGVKDTQYF	TGTGCCAGCTCACCAGGTCTAGCGGGGGTGAAAGATACGCAGTATTTT	.	TRBD2	TRBV18	TRBJ2-3
CASSEGGQGVYEQYF	TGTGCCAGCAGTGAAGGGGGACAGGGAGTCTACGAGCAGTACTTC	.	TRBD1	TRBV2	TRBJ2-7
CATSPLANYGYTF	TGTGCCACCAGTCCCCTAGCTAACTATGGCTACACCTTC	.	.	TRBV15	TRBJ1-2
CASSRGGVTGELFF	TGTGCCAGCAGCCGCGGGGGTGTTACCGGGGAGCTGTTTTTT	.	TRBD2	TRBV7-3	TRBJ2-2
CASGLGGQGRLAGADTQYF	TGCGCCAGCGGACTGGGGGGACAGGGAAGATTAGCGGGAGCAGATACGCAGTATTTT	.	.	TRBV5-1	TRBJ2-3
CASSPSSGPYSNQPQHF	TGTGCCAGCAGCCCTTCGTCGGGTCCTTATAGCAATCAGCCCCAGCATTTT	.	.	TRBV4-2	TRBJ1-5
CASSMEDFRRAETQYF	TGTGCCAGTAGTATGGAGGACTTTCGTCGTGCGGAGACCCAGTACTTC	.	.	TRBV19	TRBJ2-5
CASSPLAGADTEAFF	TGTGCCAGCTCACCACTTGCGGGGGCTGACACTGAAGCTTTCTTT	.	.	TRBV18	TRBJ1-1
CASSERAQPQHF	TGTGCCAGCAGTGAACGTGCACAGCCCCAGCATTTT	.	.	TRBV6-1	TRBJ1-5
CLAQGQTYEQYF	TGCCTAGCACAGGGGCAAACCTACGAGCAGTACTTC	.	TRBD1	TRBV10-1	TRBJ2-7
CASSPDITTTGELFF	TGTGCCAGCAGTCCGGACATTACCACCACCGGGGAGCTGTTTTTT	.	.	TRBV27	TRBJ2-2
CASSLVGSYNEQFF	TGTGCCAGCAGCTTGGTCGGCTCCTACAATGAGCAGTTCTTC	.	.	TRBV5-6	TRBJ2-1
CASSSNPGGQQRTQYF	TGTGCCAGCAGCTCAAACCCGGGGGGGCAGCAGAGAACGCAGTATTTT	.	TRBD2	TRBV5-4	TRBJ2-3
CARNRTSGRVGGNEQFF	TGTGCCAGAAACCGGACTAGCGGGAGGGTTGGTGGGAATGAGCAGTTCTTC	once	TRBD2	TRBV5-3	TRBJ2-1
CASSRRERPQGKTQYF	TGTGCCAGCAGCAGGAGGGAGCGCCCTCAGGGGAAGACCCAGTACTTC	few	.	TRBV21-1	TRBJ2-5
CASSYSGPINTEAFF	TGTGCCAGCAGTTACTCGGGGCCGATTAACACTGAAGCTTTCTTT	.	.	TRBV6-5	TRBJ1-1
CASNPGQGGGYTF	TGTGCCAGCAACCCGGGACAGGGGGGTGGCTACACCTTC	once	TRBD1	TRBV7-2	TRBJ1-2
CASSRVAGSDSPLHF	TGCGCCAGCAGCCGGGTTGCCGGGAGTGATTCACCCCTCCACTTT	.	.	TRBV4-3	TRBJ1-6
CASSQGGANTGELFF	TGCGCCAGCAGCCAAGGTGGGGCGAACACCGGGGAGCTGTTTTTT	.	.	TRBV4-1	TRBJ2-2
CASSQEVNTEAFF	TGTGCCAGCAGCCAGGAGGTGAACACTGAAGCTTTCTTT	.	.	TRBV7-9	TRBJ1-1
CASSKARLSPLHF	TGTGCCAGTAGTAAGGCCAGGCTATCACCCCTCCACTTT	.	.	TRBV19	TRBJ1-6
CASSLVSGTDTQYF	TGCGCCAGCAGCTTGGTTAGCGGCACAGATACGCAGTATTTT	once	.	TRBV5-1	TRBJ2-3
CASSIRTGYNQPQHF	TGTGCCAGCTCCATAAGGACGGGTTATAATCAGCCCCAGCATTTT	.	.	TRBV19	TRBJ1-5
CASSPMGGRETQYF	TGTGCCAGCTCACCAATGGGCGGGCGAGAGACCCAGTACTTC	few	.	TRBV18	TRBJ2-5
CASSFRTGRNEQFF	TGTGCCAGCAGCTTCCGGACAGGGCGGAATGAGCAGTTCTTC	.	TRBD1	TRBV9	TRBJ2-1
CASSLLTGGSYNEQFF	TGTGCCAGCAGCTTGTTGACAGGGGGCTCCTACAATGAGCAGTTCTTC	.	TRBD1	TRBV5-6	TRBJ2-1
CASRRGAYTDTQYF	TGTGCCAGCAGGAGGGGTGCTTACACAGATACGCAGTATTTT	.	.	TRBV6-5	TRBJ2-3
CATRPSGNQPQHF	TGTGCCACCAGACCCTCAGGCAATCAGCCCCAGCATTTT	few	.	TRBV2	TRBJ1-5
CASRRTNEKLFF	TGTGCCAGCAGGAGGACAAATGAAAAACTGTTTTTT	.	.	TRBV6-5	TRBJ1-4
CATHPGLAAYNEQFF	TGTGCCACCCACCCGGGACTAGCGGCCTACAATGAGCAGTTCTTC	.	TRBD2	TRBV25-1	TRBJ2-1
CASSPEFGTYNEQFF	TGTGCCAGCAGCCCCGAATTCGGTACCTACAATGAGCAGTTCTTC	.	.	TRBV7-2	TRBJ2-1
CATSRDRNEQFF	TGTGCCACCAGCAGAGATAGGAATGAGCAGTTCTTC	.	.	TRBV15	TRBJ2-1
CASHRRGFEKLFF	TGTGCCTCCCACCGAAGGGGTTTTGAAAAACTGTTTTTT	few	.	TRBV19	TRBJ1-4
CASSSRDREGYTF	TGTGCCAGCAGTTCCCGGGACAGGGAAGGCTACACCTTC	.	TRBD1	TRBV27	TRBJ1-2
CATTHSGRGTAYNEQFF	TGTGCCACAACCCACAGCGGGCGGGGCACAGCATACAATGAGCAGTTCTTC	.	.	TRBV10-3	TRBJ2-1
CASSQDLNSYEQYF	TGTGCCAGCAGCCAAGATCTGAACTCCTACGAGCAGTACTTC	.	.	TRBV14	TRBJ2-7
CASSSLSYEQYF	TGTGCCAGCAGCTCTCTCTCCTACGAGCAGTACTTC	.	.	TRBV11-3	TRBJ2-7
CASSSARGVGTKNIQYF	TGTGCCAGCAGTTCCGCAAGGGGGGTGGGGACCAAAAACATTCAGTACTTC	.	.	TRBV25-1	TRBJ2-4
CASSELGQGMNTEAFF	TGTGCCAGCAGTGAATTGGGACAGGGGATGAACACTGAAGCTTTCTTT	.	TRBD1	TRBV25-1	TRBJ1-1
CASSFGGANEKLFF	TGTGCCAGCAGCTTCGGGGGGGCTAATGAAAAACTGTTTTTT	.	.	TRBV7-6	TRBJ1-4
CASSRLAGSHEQYF	TGTGCCAGTAGCAGACTAGCGGGATCGCACGAGCAGTACTTC	.	TRBD2	TRBV19	TRBJ2-7
CASSLPSTDTQYF	TGTGCCAGTAGCCTACCTAGCACAGATACGCAGTATTTT	.	.	TRBV28	TRBJ2-3
CASSLTPNTEAFF	TGTGCCAGCAGCTTGACTCCGAACACTGAAGCTTTCTTT	.	.	TRBV5-8	TRBJ1-1
CASSATSGAPTEQFF	TGTGCCAGCAGCGCGACCTCCGGGGCGCCCACTGAGCAGTTCTTC	.	.	TRBV9	TRBJ2-1
CASSGWTEETQYF	TGTGCCAGCAGTGGGTGGACAGAAGAGACCCAGTACTTC	few	.	TRBV25-1	TRBJ2-5
CASKDGSSYEQYF	TGTGCCAGCAAGGACGGCAGCTCCTACGAGCAGTACTTC	few	.	TRBV2	TRBJ2-7
CASSPRMARGTEAFF	TGTGCCAGCAGCCCGCGGATGGCGAGGGGCACTGAAGCTTTCTTT	few	.	TRBV7-2	TRBJ1-1
CASSQGQNYGYTF	TGCGCCAGCAGCCAAGGACAGAACTATGGCTACACCTTC	.	.	TRBV4-3	TRBJ1-2